One sample yielded the 13 T cell receptor beta chains listed below, sequenced in a study of shared clonotypes between healthy human individuals (dated by TCRdb to between 2020 and 2021). The library was prepared using the immunoSEQ multiplex PCR assay. TCRdb retrieved this table from immuneACCESS and kept in-frame rearrangements only. Not all clones are present; in checked studies, unresolved V genes account for under half, and no reason is known for the remainder. This sample has over 950,000 clones in its table, and 70% to 85% of those were observed once. 0.89% of the sample goes to the ten largest clones. Sequencing was carried out using memory CD4+ T cells from PBMCs. What the cell subset or site label conveys for this sample: CD45RA-negative fraction. All receptors derive from a man aged 18 to 30 in good health. Some clones in this sample may be carry-over from other donors' samples.

The rearrangement links TRBV5-4 to TRBJ2-2, with D possibly TRBD1 on 5 matching bases. Trimming removed 0 bases at V and 6 bases at J, with 15 bases between. The CDR3 loop spans 16 amino acids. Germline lookup yields CDR1 SGHNT and CDR2 YYREEE (reference sequence). The CDR3 loop reads CASSLVGRGYAGELFF. Written as DNA, the CDR3 is TGTGCCAGCAGCTTGGTGGGGCGTGGGTACGCCGGGGAGCTGTTTTTT.

The chain joins TRBV5-1 to TRBJ2-7; the match to TRBD2 covers 10 bases. The V segment lost 4 bases and the J segment 2 bases; nucleotides outside the gene matches: 6. Germline values: CDR1 SGHRS, CDR2 YFSETQ. The CDR3 has 15 amino acids. The CDR3: CASSPRTSGAYEQYF. CDR3 DNA sequence: TGCGCCAGCAGCCCTCGGACTAGCGGAGCCTACGAGCAGTACTTC.

This chain links TRBV5-1 with TRBJ2-7; 10 nucleotides match TRBD2. In germline, CDR1 is SGHRS, CDR2 YFSETQ. V trimming: 5 bases; J trimming: 0 bases; junction bases outside the gene matches: 5. CDR3 length equals 15 residues. The chain's CDR3 is CASRSGTSDSYEQYF. CDR3 nucleotide sequence: TGCGCCAGCAGGTCCGGGACTAGCGACTCCTACGAGCAGTACTTC.

J is TRBJ1-4 and V is TRBV21-1. TRBV21-1 is flagged as a pseudogene. The CDR3 has 16 residues. CDR3 DNA: TGTGCCAGCAGCGGACGGTGGGGGTCAACTAATGAAAAACTGTTTTTT. Translated: CASSGRWGSTNEKLFF.

With respect to this clone: A much larger clone sits a single nucleotide away, making a read error possible. At the DNA level, this CDR3 is encoded by other sequences in the same sample as well. V gene TRBV2 combines with J gene TRBJ1-5; possible D gene TRBD1, 5 bases. This CDR3 region has 13 residues. From germline, CDR1 is SNHLY and CDR2 FYNNEI. V shed 6 bases and J shed 5 bases, with 11 bases lying between them. The CDR3: CASRGTGDQPQHF. The CDR3 region has the DNA TGTGCCAGCAGGGGGACGGGGGATCAGCCCCAGCATTTT.

This chain uses TRBV7-3 with TRBJ1-1; D gene ambiguous. Germline lookup yields CDR1 SGHTA and CDR2 FQGTGA. V was pared by 2 bases and J by 3 bases, with 7 bases between. CDR3 length: 13 amino acids. In DNA form, the CDR3 reads TGTGCCAGCAGCTTAGAGAGGCACACTGAAGCTTTCTTT. Encoded protein: CASSLERHTEAFF.

This clone came up once. The chain links TRBV19 to TRBJ2-7; D uncertain. The CDR3 consists of 14 residues. Germline CDR1 and CDR2: LNHDA and SQIVND (reference sequence). V lost 3 bases to trimming and J lost 7 bases, with 16 bases between them. The DNA for the CDR3 is TGTGCCAGTAGTATGACCGAACCCCGGCCGGAGCAGTACTTC. Protein: CASSMTEPRPEQYF.

A single count supports this clone. This chain connects TRBV5-1 to TRBJ2-5; 7 positions agree with TRBD1. The germline V gene encodes CDR1 SGHRS and CDR2 YFSETQ. The CDR3 is made up of 15 amino acids. The V gene end was trimmed by 4 bases and the J gene end by 5 bases; junction bases not matched to a gene: 11. The DNA of the CDR3 is TGCGCCAGCAGCCAGGGGACACAGGGGTCGGAGACCCAGTACTTC. This encodes CASSQGTQGSETQYF.

This clone was counted between two and nine times. The rearrangement links TRBV5-1 to TRBJ2-5, with 8 bases matching TRBD2. The junction had 18 bases not matched to a gene; V was cut back by 9 bases and J by 8 bases. This CDR3 comprises 15 residues. From germline, CDR1 is SGHRS and CDR2 YFSETQ. The CDR3: CANNKRETRSETQYF. CDR3 coding DNA: TGCGCCAACAATAAGCGGGAGACGAGAAGTGAAACCCAGTACTTC.

The chain recombines TRBV18 with TRBJ1-1; D unclear. In germline, CDR1 is KGHSH, CDR2 LQKENI. The CDR3 totals 14 residues. V dropped 3 bases and J dropped 0 bases, with 8 bases sitting between them. CDR3 residues: CASSPGRMNTEAFF. CDR3 DNA sequence: TGTGCCAGCTCACCCGGGCGGATGAACACTGAAGCTTTCTTT.

This clone was observed at least ten times. J is TRBJ2-1 and V is TRBV19; D is possibly TRBD1 or TRBD2 (5 bases each). Germline CDR1 LNHDA, CDR2 SQIVND (reference sequence). The V end lost 2 bases, the J end lost 4 bases, and 18 bases lay between the germline ends. This CDR3 has 17 amino acids. In nucleotides, the CDR3 is TGTGCCAGTAGTATACGTGCCGGGACCCTCTCGTACAATGAGCAGTTCTTC. Translating gives CASSIRAGTLSYNEQFF. The full variable domain, with the rest looked up from reference TRBV19 and TRBJ2-1, is DGGITQSPKYLFRKEGQNVTLSCEQNLNHDAMYWYRQDPGQGLRLIYYSQIVNDFQKGDIAEGYSVSREKKESFPLTVTSAQKNPTAFYLCASSIRAGTLSYNEQFFGPGTRLTVL.

This chain links TRBV10-3 with TRBJ2-1; maybe TRBD1 (9 bases). Trimming pared 10 bases from V and 10 bases from J, leaving 20 bases between. The CDR3 covers 13 residues. The germline gives CDR1 ENHRY, CDR2 SYGVKD. The CDR3 sequence: CATGGDRDEEQFF. The CDR3 DNA reads as TGTGCCACGGGGGGGGACAGGGACGAGGAGCAGTTCTTC.

V gene TRBV7-3 combines with J gene TRBJ2-6; a possible D gene is TRBD1 (6 bases). Deletions cut 8 bases from V and 0 bases from J, with 14 bases between. CDR1 is SGHTA and CDR2 is FQGTGA in the germline V gene. This CDR3 is 16 amino acids long. Written as DNA, the CDR3 is TGTGCCAGCGCAACAGGGCGGAACTCTGGGGCCAACGTCCTGACTTTC. As protein: CASATGRNSGANVLTF.